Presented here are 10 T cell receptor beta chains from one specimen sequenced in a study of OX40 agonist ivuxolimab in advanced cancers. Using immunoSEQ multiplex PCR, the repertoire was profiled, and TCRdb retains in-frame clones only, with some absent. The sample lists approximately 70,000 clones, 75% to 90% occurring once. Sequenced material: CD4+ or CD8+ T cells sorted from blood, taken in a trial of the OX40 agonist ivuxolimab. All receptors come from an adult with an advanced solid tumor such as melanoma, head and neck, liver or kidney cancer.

The CDR3 loop is CASSRPGQGVNEKLFF. In nucleotides, the CDR3 is TGTGCCAGCAGTCGGCCGGGACAGGGGGTTAATGAAAAACTGTTTTTT. The V and J genes are TRBV28 and TRBJ1-4; 11 nucleotides line up with TRBD1. With 5 bases clipped from V and 4 bases from J, the junction kept 6 bases outside the gene matches. CDR1 and CDR2 from the germline V gene are MDHEN and SYDVKM. CDR3 length: 16 amino acids.

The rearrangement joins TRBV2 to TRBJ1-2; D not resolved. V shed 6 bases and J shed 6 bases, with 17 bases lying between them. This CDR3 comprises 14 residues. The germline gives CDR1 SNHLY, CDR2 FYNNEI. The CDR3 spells CASSVDRVRHGYTF. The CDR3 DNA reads TGTGCCAGCAGCGTAGATAGGGTGCGTCATGGCTACACCTTC.

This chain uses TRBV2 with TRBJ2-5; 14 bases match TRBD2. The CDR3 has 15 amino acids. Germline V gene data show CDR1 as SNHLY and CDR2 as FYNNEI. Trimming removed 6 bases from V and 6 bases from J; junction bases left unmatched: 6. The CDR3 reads CASSATSGGGKTQYF. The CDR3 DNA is TGTGCCAGCAGCGCGACTAGCGGGGGGGGAAAGACCCAGTACTTC. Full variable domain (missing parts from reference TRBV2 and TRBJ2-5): EPEVTQTPSHQVTQMGQEVILRCVPISNHLYFYWYRQILGQKVEFLVSFYNNEISEKSEIFDDQFSVERPDGSNFTLKIRSTKLEDSAMYFCASSATSGGGKTQYFGPGTRLLVL.

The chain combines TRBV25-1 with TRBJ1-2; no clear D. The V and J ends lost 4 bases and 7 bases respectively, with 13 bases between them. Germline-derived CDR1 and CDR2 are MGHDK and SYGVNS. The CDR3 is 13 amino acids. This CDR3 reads CASSGNPGGGYTF. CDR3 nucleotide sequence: TGTGCCAGCAGTGGAAACCCGGGCGGTGGCTACACCTTC.

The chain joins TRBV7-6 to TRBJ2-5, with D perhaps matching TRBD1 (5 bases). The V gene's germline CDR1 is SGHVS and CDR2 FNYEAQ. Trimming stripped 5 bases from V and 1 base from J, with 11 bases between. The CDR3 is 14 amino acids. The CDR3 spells CASSTGASQETQYF. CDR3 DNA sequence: TGTGCCAGCAGCACTGGGGCCTCCCAAGAGACCCAGTACTTC.

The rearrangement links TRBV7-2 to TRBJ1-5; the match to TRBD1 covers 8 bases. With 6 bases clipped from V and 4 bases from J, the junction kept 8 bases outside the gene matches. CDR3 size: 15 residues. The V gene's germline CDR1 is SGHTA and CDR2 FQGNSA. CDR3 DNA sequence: TGTGCCAGCAGTTCGCGGACAGGGAGGAATCAGCCCCAGCATTTT. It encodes CASSSRTGRNQPQHF.

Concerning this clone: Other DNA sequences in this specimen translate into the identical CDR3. The CDR3 spells CASSLGTANYGYTF. The CDR3 region has the DNA TGTGCCAGCAGCCTGGGGACAGCCAACTATGGCTACACCTTC. V gene TRBV7-2 combines with J gene TRBJ1-2; 7 positions agree with TRBD1. CDR3 length equals 14 residues. Germline trimming cut 5 bases from V and 2 bases from J; bases unmatched to any gene: 5. Germline V CDR1 and CDR2: SGHTA, FQGNSA.

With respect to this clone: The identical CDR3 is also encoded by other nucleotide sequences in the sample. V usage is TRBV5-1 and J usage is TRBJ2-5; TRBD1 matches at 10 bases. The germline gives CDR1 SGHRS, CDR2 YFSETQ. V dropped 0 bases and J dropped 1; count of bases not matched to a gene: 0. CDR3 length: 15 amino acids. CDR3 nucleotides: TGCGCCAGCAGCTTGGGGACAGGGGGCCAAGAGACCCAGTACTTC. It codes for CASSLGTGGQETQYF.

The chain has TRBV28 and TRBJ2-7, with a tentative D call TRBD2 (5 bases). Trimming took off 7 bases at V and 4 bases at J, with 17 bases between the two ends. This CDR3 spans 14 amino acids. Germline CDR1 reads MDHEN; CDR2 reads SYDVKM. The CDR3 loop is CASTRSGSGYEQYF. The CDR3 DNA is TGTGCCAGCACCCGCTCGGGATCGGGATACGAGCAGTACTTC.

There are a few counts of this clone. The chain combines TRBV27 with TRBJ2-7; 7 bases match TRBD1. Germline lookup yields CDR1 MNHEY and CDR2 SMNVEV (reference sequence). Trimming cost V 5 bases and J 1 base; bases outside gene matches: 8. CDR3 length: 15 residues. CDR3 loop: CASSPRGQASYEQYF. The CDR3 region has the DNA TGTGCCAGCAGTCCCCGCGGACAGGCGTCCTACGAGCAGTACTTC.